The 31 T cell receptor beta chains below all came from one sample that was sequenced in a study of control samples from healthy donors and cancer patients. TCRdb's copy holds only in-frame clones and misses some; the assay was immunoSEQ multiplex PCR. This table has 90,000 or so clones, 88% appearing once. Specimen: blood. These TCRs come from a woman in her seventies in good health.

This chain uses TRBV20-1 with TRBJ2-1; weak D call: TRBD2 (6 bases). The length of the CDR3 is 10 residues. Germline loops: CDR1 DFQATT, CDR2 SNEGSKA (reference sequence). V was trimmed by 3 bases and J by 15 bases, leaving 12 bases between them. CDR3 sequence reads: CSASRGVPFF. DNA for the CDR3: TGCAGTGCTAGTCGCGGGGTCCCGTTCTTC.

The chain combines TRBV30 with TRBJ1-1; D remains ambiguous. CDR3 size: 12 residues. Germline V gene sequence: CDR1 GTSNPN, CDR2 SVGIG (reference sequence). V was shortened by 4 bases and J by 3 bases, with 9 bases between the two germline ends. CDR3 DNA: TGTGCCTGGACCCCCGGGGACACTGAAGCTTTCTTT. It yields the protein CAWTPGDTEAFF.

The V and J genes are TRBV5-1 and TRBJ1-1, with 7 bases identical to TRBD1. V trimming: 0 bases; J trimming: 5 bases; junction bases outside the gene matches: 7. There are 15 residues in the CDR3. The germline V gene has CDR1 SGHRS and CDR2 YFSETQ. CDR3 bases: TGCGCCAGCAGCTTGGGGCAGGGGGTAGGGACTGAAGCTTTCTTT. The encoded protein is CASSLGQGVGTEAFF.

The genes are TRBV6-5 and TRBJ1-1; possible D gene TRBD1, 6 bases. Between the trimmed V and J ends, which lost 2 bases and 3 bases, there was a span of 10 bases. There are 14 residues in the CDR3. Germline values: CDR1 MNHEY, CDR2 SVGAGI. CDR3 in amino acids: CASSYAQGDTEAFF. In DNA form, the CDR3 reads TGTGCCAGCAGTTACGCACAGGGTGACACTGAAGCTTTCTTT.

The table lists this clone with a few counts. The chain combines TRBV18 with TRBJ1-3; D might be TRBD1 (6 bases). Germline V gene sequence: CDR1 KGHSH, CDR2 LQKENI. V dropped 1 base and J dropped 0 bases, with 16 bases sitting between them. The CDR3 has 18 amino acids. For the CDR3, the DNA is TGTGCCAGCTCACCACTAGCCATGGACAGCTCCTCTGGAAACACCATATATTTT. Translated, it gives CASSPLAMDSSSGNTIYF.

The chain combines TRBV7-2 with TRBJ2-7; D unresolved. Trimming removed 5 bases from V and 2 bases from J, with 10 bases in between. The CDR3 loop spans 13 amino acids. The germline CDR1 and CDR2 sequences are SGHTA and FQGNSA. The CDR3 protein is CASSLQPAYEQYF. The CDR3 bases are TGTGCCAGCAGCCTCCAGCCTGCCTACGAGCAGTACTTC.

The rearrangement joins TRBV6-5 to TRBJ1-1; D perhaps matches TRBD1 (5 bases). Trimming stripped 0 bases from V and 1 base from J, with 9 bases between. Germline lookup yields CDR1 MNHEY and CDR2 SVGAGI. The CDR3 is 15 amino acids. In DNA form, the CDR3 reads TGTGCCAGCAGTTACTCCTACACAGGGAACACTGAAGCTTTCTTT. Amino acid sequence: CASSYSYTGNTEAFF.

The genes are TRBV14 and TRBJ1-2; the D is unclear. Germline V gives CDR1 SGHDN, CDR2 FVKESK. V lost 0 bases and J 6 bases, leaving 11 bases between the germline ends. This CDR3 is built from 14 residues. Here the CDR3 reads CASSQDTWGNGYTF. The CDR3, as DNA: TGTGCCAGCAGCCAAGATACATGGGGTAATGGCTACACCTTC.

This chain uses TRBV15 with TRBJ1-4; tentative D call: TRBD1 (6 bases). The CDR3 runs 15 residues. Germline CDR1 and CDR2: LNHNV and YYDKDF (reference sequence). V lost 3 bases to trimming and J lost 7 bases, with 15 bases between them. This CDR3 is CATSSAGRGGEKLFF. For the CDR3, the DNA is TGTGCCACCAGCAGCGCCGGGAGGGGGGGTGAAAAACTGTTTTTT. The full variable domain, in which reference TRBV15 and TRBJ1-4 provide the parts outside the CDR3, is DAMVIQNPRYQVTQFGKPVTLSCSQTLNHNVMYWYQQKSSQAPKLLFHYYDKDFNNEADTPDNFQSRRPNTSFCFLDIRSPGLGDTAMYLCATSSAGRGGEKLFFGSGTQLSVL.

V usage is TRBV30 and J usage is TRBJ2-1; 8 bases are a match to TRBD2. Germline V lookup: CDR1 GTSNPN, CDR2 SVGIG (reference sequence). Trimming at V came to 1 base and at J to 9 bases, leaving 5 bases not matched to a gene. The CDR3 length is 13 residues. The CDR3 nucleotides read TGTGCCTGGAGTGACCAGCTAGCGGGTGAGCAGTTCTTC. It yields the protein CAWSDQLAGEQFF.

The rearrangement links TRBV5-1 to TRBJ1-1; TRBD1 agrees at 8 bases. In germline, CDR1 is SGHRS, CDR2 YFSETQ. The J segment lost 9 bases and the V segment lost 1 base, leaving 11 bases of the junction unmatched. CDR3 length equals 15 residues. The CDR3 DNA is TGCGCCAGCAGCTTGACAGAACCGGGACAGGATAAAGCTTTCTTT. Translated, it gives CASSLTEPGQDKAFF.

V is TRBV19 and J is TRBJ2-7; D is undetermined. Trimming removed 5 bases from V and 1 base from J, with 6 bases in between. The germline gives CDR1 LNHDA, CDR2 SQIVND (reference sequence). The CDR3 extends over 12 amino acids. The CDR3 DNA follows: TGTGCCAGTAGTGGGCCTTCCTACGAGCAGTACTTC. This codes for CASSGPSYEQYF.

This chain connects TRBV27 to TRBJ2-5, with 9 bases aligning to TRBD2. The ends lost 5 bases at V and 3 bases at J; junction bases unmatched: 7. Germline CDR1 MNHEY, CDR2 SMNVEV (reference sequence). The CDR3 contains 15 residues. In nucleotides, the CDR3 is TGTGCCAGCAGTCTGGGACTAGCAGCCAAAGAGACCCAGTACTTC. Amino acids: CASSLGLAAKETQYF.

The V call is TRBV3-1 (or the pseudogene TRBV3-2), the J call TRBJ2-1; 10 nucleotides agree with TRBD1. The CDR3 is 15 amino acids. The V gene's germline CDR1 is LGHDT and CDR2 YNNKEL (reference sequence). The junction had 1 base not matched to a gene; V was cut back by 1 base and J by 4 bases. In DNA, the CDR3 is TGTGCCAGCAGCCAAGGGGGACAGGGGTACAATGAGCAGTTCTTC. It specifies CASSQGGQGYNEQFF.

V and J are TRBV7-8 and TRBJ1-2; D is perhaps TRBD1 (5 bases). This CDR3 is built from 16 residues. Per the germline V gene, CDR1 is SGHVS and CDR2 is FQNEAQ. The ends were cut back, 1 base at V and 8 bases at J, with 20 bases in the middle. CDR3 region: CASSLGGTAILGGYTF. CDR3 DNA: TGTGCCAGCAGCTTAGGGGGGACGGCTATATTGGGAGGCTACACCTTC.

The CDR3 DNA follows: TGTGCCAGCAGCTTGGCCGCTCTAGCGGGGAACACCGGGGAGCTGTTTTTT. The encoded protein is CASSLAALAGNTGELFF. The chain recombines TRBV5-4 with TRBJ2-2; 8 bases agree with TRBD2. CDR1 and CDR2 (germline): SGHNT, YYREEE (reference sequence). CDR3 length equals 17 residues. Losses at the gene ends were 0 bases for V and 1 base for J; bases not matched to a gene: 5. The variable domain in full, completed from reference TRBV5-4 and TRBJ2-2, reads ETGVTQSPTHLIKTRGQQVTLRCSSQSGHNTVSWYQQALGQGPQFIFQYYREEENGRGNFPPRFSGLQFPNYSSELNVNALELDDSALYLCASSLAALAGNTGELFFGEGSRLTVL.

The CDR3 loop is CASSQGVYTEAFF. Written as DNA, the CDR3 is TGCGCCAGCAGCCAAGGAGTGTACACTGAAGCTTTCTTT. The gene calls are TRBV4-3 and TRBJ1-1; no firm D call. The germline gives CDR1 LGHNA, CDR2 YSLEER. V lost 1 base and J 3 bases, leaving 6 bases between the germline ends. The CDR3 extends over 13 amino acids.

The rearrangement joins TRBV3-1 (or the pseudogene TRBV3-2) to TRBJ1-1; tentative D call: TRBD1 (5 bases). CDR1 is LGHDT and CDR2 is YNNKEL in the germline V gene (reference sequence). V shed 2 bases and J shed 6 bases, with 13 bases lying between them. The CDR3 spans 14 residues. The CDR3 here is CASSQNGDPAEAFF. In DNA form, the CDR3 reads TGTGCCAGCAGCCAAAACGGGGACCCTGCTGAAGCTTTCTTT.

CDR3 sequence (DNA): TGCAGCGCTGGGGAGGTGGGCGAAGCTTTCTTT. This gives the protein CSAGEVGEAFF. This chain uses TRBV29-1 with TRBJ1-1; D unresolved. V lost 7 bases and J lost 8, with 14 bases in between. Germline V gives CDR1 SQVTM, CDR2 ANQGSEA. CDR3 length: 11 residues.

This sequence joins TRBV3-1 (or the pseudogene TRBV3-2) and TRBJ1-2; D is uncertain. V lost 9 bases to trimming and J lost 12 bases, with 11 bases between them. Germline lookup yields CDR1 LGHDT and CDR2 YNNKEL (reference sequence). The CDR3 extends over 9 amino acids. The CDR3 spells CASTSEDTF. The CDR3 region has the DNA TGTGCCAGTACCTCGGAGGACACCTTC.

V is TRBV14 and J is TRBJ2-1, with D maybe TRBD2 (6 bases). V lost 0 bases, J lost 9 bases, and 9 bases lay in between. The germline gives CDR1 SGHDN, CDR2 FVKESK. The CDR3 has 13 amino acids. The CDR3 bases are TGTGCCAGCAGCCAAGATCTCGGGGGTGAGCAGTTCTTC. Protein sequence: CASSQDLGGEQFF.

J is TRBJ2-5 and V is TRBV5-6; D unclear. V shed 1 base and J shed 10 bases, with 8 bases lying between them. The CDR3 covers 11 residues. CDR1 and CDR2 (germline): SGHDT, YYEEEE. Written as DNA, the CDR3 is TGTGCCAGCAGCTTGACCGGGCGCCAGTACTTC. The encoded protein is CASSLTGRQYF.

This clone appeared a single time. The chain carries TRBV5-8 and TRBJ1-5, with a tentative D call TRBD1 (6 bases). CDR3 size: 16 residues. The germline V and J ends were trimmed by 3 bases and 2 bases, with 15 bases remaining between them. CDR1 is SGHTS, CDR2 YDEGEE, per germline. The CDR3 DNA reads as TGTGCCAGCAGCTGGGGAGGGGGAGGGGGCAATCAGCCCCAGCATTTT. Residues: CASSWGGGGGNQPQHF.

The chain uses TRBV27 and TRBJ2-1, with no clear D. V lost 0 bases and J lost 0, with 21 bases in between. CDR1 and CDR2 from the germline V gene are MNHEY and SMNVEV (reference sequence). The CDR3 is made up of 20 amino acids. CDR3 sequence: CASSLSPRTVPQISYNEQFF. The CDR3 DNA reads as TGTGCCAGCAGTTTATCGCCGCGGACGGTACCGCAAATCTCCTACAATGAGCAGTTCTTC.

Here the CDR3 reads CASSQTGTSRETQYF. The CDR3 nucleotides are TGCGCCAGCAGCCAAACCGGGACATCGAGGGAGACCCAGTACTTC. V usage is TRBV4-3 and J usage is TRBJ2-5; possible D gene TRBD1, 6 bases. The length of the CDR3 is 15 residues. Per the germline V gene, CDR1 is LGHNA and CDR2 is YSLEER. Trimming shortened V by 2 bases and J by 5 bases, and 15 bases separated the two germline ends.

The chain carries TRBV10-1 and TRBJ1-1; D remains unclear. Germline V gene data show CDR1 as WNHNN and CDR2 as SYGVQD (reference sequence). V was pared by 6 bases and J by 0 bases, with 8 bases between. The CDR3 consists of 13 residues. CDR3 loop: CASSQILNTEAFF. In DNA form, the CDR3 reads TGCGCCAGCAGCCAGATATTGAACACTGAAGCTTTCTTT.

This chain connects TRBV3-1 (or the pseudogene TRBV3-2) to TRBJ1-2; D is undetermined. This CDR3 has 15 amino acids. Trimming pared 4 bases from V and 7 bases from J, leaving 19 bases between. Per germline, CDR1 LGHDT and CDR2 YNNKEL (reference sequence). CDR3 bases: TGTGCCAGCAGCCCCGTACCCGGTCTCCCGACTGGCTACACCTTC. This translates into CASSPVPGLPTGYTF.

This sequence joins TRBV10-2 and TRBJ2-7, with TRBD2 identical over 7 bases. Germline V gene data show CDR1 as WSHSY and CDR2 as SAAADI. V gave up 4 bases and J gave up 3 bases; unmatched junction bases: 0. This CDR3 contains 12 residues. For the CDR3, the DNA is TGCGCCAGCAGTGCTAGCGGCTACGAGCAGTACTTC. Translating it yields CASSASGYEQYF.

The chain combines TRBV11-3 with TRBJ2-7; D is perhaps TRBD1 (5 bases). The V end lost 4 bases, the J end lost 0 bases, and 10 bases lay between the germline ends. The CDR3 runs 14 residues. The germline gives CDR1 SGHNT, CDR2 YENEEA. Here the CDR3 reads CASSSQENSYEQYF. CDR3 in DNA: TGTGCCAGCAGCTCACAGGAGAACTCCTACGAGCAGTACTTC.

The chain has TRBV7-9 and TRBJ2-5, with 9 nucleotides matching TRBD2. V lost 3 bases, J lost 3 bases, and 5 bases stayed unmatched. The CDR3 contains 15 residues. Germline V lookup: CDR1 SEHNR, CDR2 FQNEAQ (reference sequence). Here the CDR3 reads CASSFRLAEEETQYF. In DNA form, the CDR3 reads TGTGCCAGCAGCTTTCGACTAGCGGAAGAAGAGACCCAGTACTTC. Drawing the rest from reference TRBV7-9 and TRBJ2-5, the complete variable domain is DTGVSQNPRHKITKRGQNVTFRCDPISEHNRLYWYRQTLGQGPEFLTYFQNEAQLEKSRLLSDRFSAERPKGSFSTLEIQRTEQGDSAMYLCASSFRLAEEETQYFGPGTRLLVL.

Of note for this clone: The same CDR3 arises from other DNA sequences in this sample as well. V is TRBV5-1 and J is TRBJ2-5; 7 bases align to TRBD1. The length of the CDR3 is 14 residues. The germline gives CDR1 SGHRS, CDR2 YFSETQ. Germline trimming cut 4 bases from V and 1 base from J; bases unmatched to any gene: 4. CDR3 nucleotides: TGCGCCAGCAGCCTAGGGACAGCCCAAGAGACCCAGTACTTC. Its protein is CASSLGTAQETQYF.